A selection of T cell receptor beta chains follows, all from one sample in a study of OX40 agonist ivuxolimab in advanced cancers. Profiled with immunoSEQ multiplex PCR; TCRdb holds only in-frame clones, not every one. The sample contains 70,000 or so clones, about four fifths of which appear only once. The sequences come from CD4+ or CD8+ T cells sorted from blood, collected in a trial of the OX40 agonist ivuxolimab. The receptors derive from an adult with an advanced solid tumor such as melanoma, head and neck, liver or kidney cancer. CDR3s include the opening cysteine and the closing phenylalanine or tryptophan. The D gene is left open where the match is weak. Where a row states a size, it is once, few, many or the class of an expanded clone; other rows omit it.

D: NA; V: TRBV6-1; size: few; J: TRBJ1-5; CDR3: CASTTPGPQHF; DNA: TGTGCCAGCACAACTCCGGGGCCCCAGCATTTT
D: TRBD1; V: TRBV5-1; size: NA; J: TRBJ1-1; CDR3: CASSGRMDRGGLNTEAFF; DNA: TGCGCCAGCAGCGGTAGGATGGACAGGGGGGGTTTGAACACTGAAGCTTTCTTT
D: TRBD1; V: TRBV6-4; size: once; J: TRBJ1-2; CDR3: CASSQQGDGYTF; DNA: TGTGCCAGCAGTCAACAGGGGGATGGCTACACCTTC
D: TRBD1; V: TRBV25-1; size: few; J: TRBJ1-6; CDR3: CASRPGQNNSPLHF; DNA: TGTGCCAGCAGGCCGGGACAGAATAATTCACCCCTCCACTTT
D: TRBD1; V: TRBV7-8; size: once; J: TRBJ1-5; CDR3: CASSLPGGRPQHF; DNA: TGTGCCAGCAGCTTACCAGGGGGGAGGCCCCAGCATTTT
D: TRBD2; V: TRBV5-6; size: NA; J: TRBJ2-5; CDR3: CASSPPSGGAGETQYF; DNA: TGTGCCAGCAGCCCCCCCAGCGGGGGGGCCGGAGAGACCCAGTACTTC
D: NA; V: TRBV28; size: NA; J: TRBJ1-2; CDR3: CASTRRGWVNGYTF; DNA: TGTGCCAGCACCAGGAGGGGGTGGGTGAATGGCTACACCTTC
D: TRBD1; V: TRBV25-1; size: NA; J: TRBJ2-6; CDR3: CASSLLGQGSVLTF; DNA: TGTGCCAGCAGCCTCCTCGGACAGGGATCCGTCCTGACTTTC
D: NA; V: TRBV5-1; size: NA; J: TRBJ2-3; CDR3: CASSPEGRTTDTQYF; DNA: TGCGCCAGCAGCCCCGAGGGTCGGACCACAGATACGCAGTATTTT
D: TRBD1; V: TRBV11-2; size: NA; J: TRBJ1-1; CDR3: CASSEGALMNTEAFF; DNA: TGTGCCAGCAGCGAGGGGGCACTGATGAACACTGAAGCTTTCTTT
D: NA; V: TRBV6-1; size: NA; J: TRBJ1-4; CDR3: CASSRVTNEKLFF; DNA: TGTGCCAGCAGTCGGGTAACTAATGAAAAACTGTTTTTT
D: NA; V: TRBV5-1; size: few; J: TRBJ2-3; CDR3: CASTIRGYSTDTQYF; DNA: TGCGCCAGCACTATCAGGGGTTATAGCACAGATACGCAGTATTTT
D: NA; V: TRBV2; size: NA; J: TRBJ1-5; CDR3: CASSSTDNSNQPQHF; DNA: TGTGCCAGCAGTTCGACAGACAATAGCAATCAGCCCCAGCATTTT
D: NA; V: TRBV6-4; size: NA; J: TRBJ1-3; CDR3: CASSQTFSGNTIYF; DNA: TGTGCCAGCAGTCAGACATTCTCTGGAAACACCATATATTTT
D: NA; V: TRBV16; size: NA; J: TRBJ2-7; CDR3: CASSHRDGYEQYF; DNA: TGTGCCAGCAGCCACCGGGACGGCTACGAGCAGTACTTC
D: NA; V: TRBV7-2; size: NA; J: TRBJ1-1; CDR3: CASSLARGSIEAFF; DNA: TGTGCCAGCAGCTTAGCTAGAGGGAGTATTGAAGCTTTCTTT
D: NA; V: TRBV28; size: NA; J: TRBJ1-2; CDR3: CASSYAMGGYYGYTF; DNA: TGTGCCAGCAGCTACGCTATGGGGGGTTACTATGGCTACACCTTC
D: NA; V: TRBV15; size: NA; J: TRBJ1-2; CDR3: CATSRPEGARGHDYTF; DNA: TGTGCCACCAGCAGACCCGAAGGGGCGAGGGGACATGACTACACCTTC
D: NA; V: TRBV6-1; size: NA; J: TRBJ1-3; CDR3: CASRGPVSGNTIYF; DNA: TGTGCCAGCAGAGGACCCGTCTCTGGAAACACCATATATTTT
D: TRBD2; V: TRBV6-1; size: NA; J: TRBJ2-3; CDR3: CASSERLAGGRDTQYF; DNA: TGTGCCAGCAGTGAAAGGCTAGCGGGGGGTCGAGATACGCAGTATTTT
D: NA; V: TRBV14; size: NA; J: TRBJ2-5; CDR3: CASSRGNQETQYF; DNA: TGTGCCAGCAGCCGCGGGAACCAAGAGACCCAGTACTTC
D: NA; V: TRBV11-1; size: NA; J: TRBJ2-1; CDR3: CASSHPGKARQASYNEQFF; DNA: TGTGCCAGCAGCCATCCCGGGAAAGCCCGACAGGCTTCCTACAATGAGCAGTTCTTC
D: TRBD1; V: TRBV10-3; size: once; J: TRBJ2-4; CDR3: CAISEGLGGQGARRYF; DNA: TGTGCCATCAGTGAAGGGCTGGGGGGACAGGGGGCTCGGCGGTACTTC
D: NA; V: TRBV2; size: NA; J: TRBJ1-1; CDR3: CATQFRNTEAFF; DNA: TGTGCCACCCAATTCAGGAATACTGAAGCTTTCTTT
D: NA; V: TRBV18; size: NA; J: TRBJ2-1; CDR3: CASSPPGLAYNEQFF; DNA: TGTGCCAGCTCACCCCCGGGGCTAGCTTACAATGAGCAGTTCTTC
D: NA; V: TRBV15; size: NA; J: TRBJ1-4; CDR3: CATSRDSEGFDEKLFF; DNA: TGTGCCACCAGCAGAGACTCCGAGGGGTTTGATGAAAAACTGTTTTTT
D: TRBD2; V: TRBV7-2; size: NA; J: TRBJ2-5; CDR3: CASSSILAGGPRETQYF; DNA: TGTGCCAGCAGCTCTATACTAGCGGGGGGGCCCCGAGAGACCCAGTACTTC
D: TRBD1; V: TRBV6-1; size: NA; J: TRBJ1-2; CDR3: CASSGDSIYGYTF; DNA: TGTGCCAGCAGTGGGGACAGCATCTATGGCTACACCTTC
D: NA; V: TRBV5-1; size: NA; J: TRBJ2-4; CDR3: CASSLANGAAKNIQYF; DNA: TGCGCCAGCAGCTTGGCCAACGGGGCGGCCAAAAACATTCAGTACTTC
D: TRBD1; V: TRBV11-2; size: NA; J: TRBJ1-2; CDR3: CASSEDRGTNGYTF; DNA: TGTGCCAGCAGCGAGGACAGGGGCACCAATGGCTACACCTTC
D: NA; V: TRBV5-6; size: NA; J: TRBJ2-7; CDR3: CASRYGQSYEQYF; DNA: TGTGCCAGCAGGTACGGACAGAGCTACGAGCAGTACTTC
D: TRBD1; V: TRBV2; size: NA; J: TRBJ1-6; CDR3: CASRDPDRVWSPLHF; DNA: TGTGCCAGCAGGGACCCCGACAGGGTTTGGTCACCCCTCCACTTT
D: NA; V: TRBV6-4; size: NA; J: TRBJ2-3; CDR3: CASSERVTDTQYF; DNA: TGTGCCAGCAGTGAACGGGTCACAGATACGCAGTATTTT
D: NA; V: TRBV4-1; size: NA; J: TRBJ1-1; CDR3: CASSQGSSYLRGEAFF; DNA: TGCGCCAGCAGCCAAGGAAGTTCCTATCTGAGGGGAGAAGCTTTCTTT
D: TRBD1; V: TRBV9; size: NA; J: TRBJ2-5; CDR3: CASSVTTGGETQYF; DNA: TGTGCCAGCAGCGTTACAACAGGGGGGGAGACCCAGTACTTC
D: TRBD1; V: TRBV28; size: once; J: TRBJ2-7; CDR3: CASSSAGGAKYEQYF; DNA: TGTGCCAGCAGTTCAGCAGGGGGCGCGAAGTACGAGCAGTACTTC
D: NA; V: TRBV5-5; size: NA; J: TRBJ1-5; CDR3: CASSLAGGQPQHF; DNA: TGTGCCAGCAGCTTGGCAGGAGGACAGCCCCAGCATTTT
D: NA; V: TRBV5-1; size: NA; J: TRBJ1-2; CDR3: CASSLDPLANYGYTF; DNA: TGCGCCAGCAGCTTGGATCCGCTGGCCAACTATGGCTACACCTTC
D: TRBD2; V: TRBV5-5; size: NA; J: TRBJ2-5; CDR3: CASSPLAGMQETQYF; DNA: TGTGCCAGCAGCCCACTAGCGGGGATGCAAGAGACCCAGTACTTC
D: NA; V: TRBV6-6; size: NA; J: TRBJ1-2; CDR3: CASSYGVNYGYTF; DNA: TGTGCCAGCAGTTACGGAGTTAACTATGGCTACACCTTC
D: NA; V: TRBV7-2; size: NA; J: TRBJ1-2; CDR3: CASSIGGGYTF; DNA: TGTGCCAGCAGCATAGGGGGAGGCTACACCTTC
D: NA; V: TRBV11-1; size: NA; J: TRBJ2-7; CDR3: CASSFAVLSSYEQYF; DNA: TGTGCCAGCAGCTTCGCGGTCCTGAGCTCCTACGAGCAGTACTTC
D: TRBD1; V: TRBV5-8; size: few; J: TRBJ2-3; CDR3: CASSPPGQGYADTQYF; DNA: TGTGCCAGCAGCCCCCCGGGACAGGGGTATGCAGATACGCAGTATTTT
D: NA; V: TRBV21-1; size: NA; J: TRBJ1-1; CDR3: CASSATPGPGTGGFGSVSFF; DNA: TGTGCCAGCAGCGCCACCCCCGGACCCGGGACAGGGGGCTTTGGCTCGGTGTCTTTCTTT
D: NA; V: TRBV21-1; size: NA; J: TRBJ2-7; CDR3: CASSGGTGGLEQYF; DNA: TGTGCCAGCAGCGGGGGGACAGGGGGCCTCGAGCAGTACTTC
D: NA; V: TRBV5-6; size: NA; J: TRBJ2-3; CDR3: CASSLVQGRGADTQYF; DNA: TGTGCCAGCAGCTTGGTGCAGGGCCGAGGTGCAGATACGCAGTATTTT
D: TRBD1; V: TRBV27; size: NA; J: TRBJ1-2; CDR3: CASRRAGGVYYGYTF; DNA: TGTGCCAGCAGGCGGGCAGGGGGCGTATACTATGGCTACACCTTC
D: NA; V: TRBV7-9; size: NA; J: TRBJ2-1; CDR3: CASSPEYSEQFF; DNA: TGTGCCAGCAGCCCCGAATATAGTGAGCAGTTCTTC
D: NA; V: TRBV28; size: once; J: TRBJ2-2; CDR3: CASSLGRPGELFF; DNA: TGTGCCAGCAGTTTGGGGAGGCCCGGGGAGCTGTTTTTT
D: NA; V: TRBV6-5; size: NA; J: TRBJ1-2; CDR3: CASRQGWGYTF; DNA: TGTGCCAGCAGGCAAGGGTGGGGCTACACCTTC
D: NA; V: TRBV27; size: once; J: TRBJ1-6; CDR3: CASRDMESPLHF; DNA: TGTGCCAGCAGGGACATGGAATCACCCCTCCACTTT
D: NA; V: TRBV7-9; size: NA; J: TRBJ2-7; CDR3: CASSSTGSAYEQYF; DNA: TGTGCCAGCAGTTCAACAGGGTCAGCCTACGAGCAGTACTTC
D: NA; V: TRBV28; size: once; J: TRBJ2-5; CDR3: CASSLLRETQYF; DNA: TGTGCCAGCAGTTTACTTCGGGAGACCCAGTACTTC
D: NA; V: TRBV21-1; size: NA; J: TRBJ1-5; CDR3: CASSRRGLQGNSNQPQHF; DNA: TGTGCCAGCAGCAGACGGGGGCTGCAGGGCAATAGCAATCAGCCCCAGCATTTT